This TCR beta chain was captured by sequencing in a study of CD8+CD57+ T cells in acquired aplastic anemia. Study-wide context: Sorting CD4+ and CD8+ cells gave DNA averaging about 3.2 ug.

Trimming shortened V by 6 bases and J by 7 bases, and 13 bases separated the two germline ends. Germline V CDR1 and CDR2: SNHLY, FYNNEI. This CDR3 spans 14 amino acids. Patients who underwent sequencing had shown CD8+CD57+ cell expansion by flow cytometry. Prior therapy had not been administered to any patient at the time of blood sampling. The template for TCR beta VDJ and CDR3 sequence profiling was genomic DNA. TCRdb processed the reads anew with MiXCR; each CDR3 protein has one entry. The sample gives under 350,000 distinct CDR3 sequences, approximately 60% of which show up once; 1% to 1.5% is in the top ten.

The material sequenced was sorted CD4+, CD8+, or CD8+CD57+ T cells (not recorded which) from PBMCs. The TCR originated in a human donor with aplastic anemia. This rearrangement joins TRBV2 to TRBJ1-6; a possible D gene is TRBD1 (6 bases). DNA for the CDR3: TGTGCCAGCAGCGTGGACAGCACGAATTCACCCCTCCACTTT. It encodes CASSVDSTNSPLHF.